This T cell receptor (beta chain) stems from a study of blood T cell repertoires in COVID-19. Study-level background: There were acute and convalescent COVID-19 samples, and they came from the United States, Italy and Spain. In each case, the material was cDNA or gDNA derived from T cells, B-cell-depleted T cells, or PBMCs.

In the study's own analysis: Amplification with reference gene primers provided the estimates of nucleated cell counts. Only in-frame clones appear in the TCRdb table, and some are missing; sequencing was by immunoSEQ multiplex PCR. The V and J calls and clone size are taken from that table; D and trimming were inferred from the DNA. Of around 390,000 clones listed, just under 90% are singletons. Participants were aged about 18 to 100 years from around 26 US areas. This clonotype was obtained from a woman aged 45-65 years who had recovered from COVID-19. Material: PBMCs or T cells enriched from blood (not recorded which).

CDR3 region: CAWSVGSGGIYNEQFF. CDR3 DNA sequence: TGTGCCTGGAGTGTGGGAAGCGGGGGGATTTACAATGAGCAGTTCTTC. V and J are TRBV30 and TRBJ2-1, with 9 bases identical to TRBD2. V was clipped by 0 bases and J by 4 bases; unmatched bases: 7. Germline-derived CDR1 and CDR2 are GTSNPN and SVGIG (reference sequence). The CDR3 totals 16 residues.